The 27 T cell receptor beta chains listed next were all sequenced from one sample in a study of regulatory T cells in long-lasting Graves disease. Time point: newly diagnosed GD, antithyroid drugs for less than 3 months. Scientists built the TCR library using RNA that was extracted from PBMCs. To make TCR beta libraries, researchers used iRepertoire HTBI primers and Arm-PCR of CDR3 regions. TCRdb reanalysed the multiplex PCR reads using MiXCR and keeps one entry per CDR3 protein. The sample lists roughly 360,000 distinct CDR3 sequences, about an eighth seen once, with under 20% in the top ten. A further study also used this sample, focusing on T cells in Graves' hyperthyroidism and ophthalmopathy.

The starting material was peripheral blood mononuclear cells (PBMCs), obtained at new diagnosis, from a patient treated with antithyroid drugs. The receptors originated from a woman younger than 35 with Graves disease.

This clonotype was seen a few times. A much larger clone lies one base from this, so it may be a read error. The CDR3 DNA reads as TGTGCCAGCAGACCAACTCTGGACGGGGCGAACCAGCATTTT. Its protein product is CASRPTLDGANQHF. The chain combines TRBV2 with TRBJ1-5; a weak D match, TRBD1 (5 bases). Per germline, CDR1 SNHLY and CDR2 FYNNEI. CDR3 length equals 14 residues. V lost 6 bases and J lost 12, with 21 bases in between.

This clonotype has a count of ten or more. This chain joins TRBV20-1 and TRBJ2-1; the D gene is possibly TRBD2 (6 bases). Trimming pared 5 bases from V and 0 bases from J, leaving 11 bases between. The CDR3 length is 14 residues. Germline V gene sequence: CDR1 DFQATT, CDR2 SNEGSKA (reference sequence). CDR3 sequence reads: CSALAFSSYNEQFF. In nucleotides, the CDR3 is TGCAGTGCTCTAGCGTTTAGCTCCTACAATGAGCAGTTCTTC.

The chain combines TRBV10-3 with TRBJ1-6; no reliable D call. Trimming took 3 bases from V and 1 from J, leaving 7 bases between them. There are 15 residues in the CDR3. Per the germline V gene, CDR1 is ENHRY and CDR2 is SYGVKD. CDR3 loop: CAISDGRSYNSPLHF. CDR3 in DNA: TGTGCCATCAGTGACGGGAGATCCTATAATTCACCCCTCCACTTT.

As regards this clonotype: An end of the junction does not agree with germline; a read error may underlie this. J is TRBJ1-4 and V is TRBV19; D uncertain. CDR1 and CDR2 from the germline V gene are LNHDA and SQIVND (reference sequence). The CDR3 extends over 14 amino acids. The CDR3 sequence: CASSISATNEKLVF. The CDR3 nucleotides read TGTGCCAGTAGTATCTCGGCAACAAATGAAAAACTGGTTTTT.

There are a few counts of this clonotype. This chain links TRBV4-2 with TRBJ1-5, with D hard to call. This CDR3 has 16 amino acids. Trimming pared 0 bases from V and 2 bases from J, leaving 11 bases between. Germline lookup yields CDR1 LGHNA and CDR2 YNFKEQ. The CDR3 reads CASSQEEWAGNQPQHF. CDR3 nucleotide sequence: TGTGCCAGCAGCCAAGAAGAGTGGGCAGGCAATCAGCCCCAGCATTTT.

This clonotype has ten or more counts. The rearrangement joins TRBV19 to TRBJ1-1, with D unresolved. This CDR3 has 16 amino acids. With 6 bases removed from V and 0 bases from J, the gap between germline ends came to 17 bases. CDR1 is LNHDA and CDR2 is SQIVND in the germline V gene (reference sequence). CDR3 sequence (DNA): TGTGCCAGTAGCGCCCCCGTAGATGGGTTGAACACTGAAGCTTTCTTT. This translates into CASSAPVDGLNTEAFF.

Ten or more counts support this clonotype. This chain connects TRBV20-1 to TRBJ2-1; no reliable D call. Deletions cut 0 bases from V and 8 bases from J, with 17 bases between. The CDR3 extends over 15 amino acids. CDR1 is DFQATT, CDR2 SNEGSKA, per germline (reference sequence). CDR3 bases: TGCAGTGCTAGAGATTTTGTAGCTAGTGGCGATGAGCAGTTCTTC. This encodes CSARDFVASGDEQFF.

This clonotype has at least ten counts. The V and J genes are TRBV28 and TRBJ2-7, with 8 nucleotides matching TRBD2. Trimming removed 6 bases from V and 4 bases from J; junction bases left unmatched: 8. Germline CDR1 reads MDHEN; CDR2 reads SYDVKM. CDR3 length: 14 residues. CDR3 DNA: TGTGCCAGCAGATACGCCCGGGGGGGGTACGAGCAGTACGTC. Protein: CASRYARGGYEQYV.

In its sample, this clonotype was seen many times. The gene calls are TRBV19 and TRBJ1-5; TRBD1 is a possible D gene (5 bases). The V gene lost 2 bases and the J gene lost 0 bases, with 20 bases spanning the gap. The CDR3 contains 19 residues. Germline-derived CDR1 and CDR2 are LNHDA and SQIVND (reference sequence). The CDR3 DNA follows: TGTGCCAGTAGTATACGCCCCTTTGGCAGGGCGAATAGCAATCAGCCCCAGCATTTT. Translation gives CASSIRPFGRANSNQPQHF.

This clonotype was seen ten or more times. V is TRBV3-1 and J is TRBJ1-2, with 10 bases fitting TRBD1. V lost 7 bases, J lost 6 bases, and 5 bases stayed unmatched. The germline V gene has CDR1 LGHDT and CDR2 YNNKEL (reference sequence). The CDR3 spans 13 residues. The CDR3 region is CASTPTGGDGYTF. The CDR3 DNA reads TGTGCCAGCACCCCGACAGGGGGCGATGGCTACACCTTC.

Details on this clonotype: A much larger clone sits a single nucleotide away, making a read error possible. Likely a read error: the CDR3 ends without its conserved phenylalanine or tryptophan. J is TRBJ1-1 and V is TRBV20-1; D gene ambiguous. There are 11 residues in the CDR3. Germline CDR1 is DFQATT and CDR2 is SNEGSKA (reference sequence). This CDR3 reads CSGVMNTEAFS. DNA for the CDR3: TGCAGCGGGGTAATGAACACTGAAGCTTTCTCT.

This clonotype has ten or more counts. J is TRBJ1-1 and V is TRBV6-1, with D tentatively TRBD1 (5 bases). Looked up from germline, CDR1 is MNHNS and CDR2 is SASEGT. Trimming removed 6 bases from V and 4 bases from J, with 15 bases in between. This CDR3 spans 14 amino acids. CDR3 sequence: CASRTRGGGTEAFF. The DNA of the CDR3 is TGTGCCAGCAGGACTCGGGGCGGCGGCACTGAAGCTTTCTTT.

This clonotype was seen at least ten times. This chain links TRBV20-1 with TRBJ1-1; D perhaps matches TRBD1 (6 bases). The CDR3 is 13 amino acids. V was pared by 6 bases and J by 10 bases, with 21 bases between. Germline lookup yields CDR1 DFQATT and CDR2 SNEGSKA (reference sequence). The CDR3 coding sequence is TGCAGTGCCCAAGACGCGGGGGCGCGAAGAGCTTTCTTT. Encoded protein: CSAQDAGARRAFF.

The table lists this clonotype with many counts. V gene TRBV11-2 combines with J gene TRBJ2-1; 11 bases are a match to TRBD2. The CDR3 extends over 15 amino acids. CDR1 and CDR2 from the germline V gene are SGHAT and FQNNGV. V gave up 0 bases and J gave up 11 bases; unmatched junction bases: 6. CDR3 sequence reads: CASSLETSGVLKQFF. CDR3 in DNA: TGTGCCAGCAGCTTAGAGACTAGCGGGGTACTAAAGCAGTTCTTC.

This chain links TRBV7-9 with TRBJ2-7; a possible D gene is TRBD1 (6 bases). There are 14 residues in the CDR3. Germline CDR1 reads SEHNR; CDR2 reads FQNEAQ (reference sequence). V lost 5 bases to trimming and J lost 3 bases, with 14 bases between them. In DNA form, the CDR3 reads TGTGCCAGCAGCCCCAAGACAGGCATCTACGAGCAGTACTTC. Residues: CASSPKTGIYEQYF.

The sample holds many counts of this clonotype. V gene TRBV7-2 combines with J gene TRBJ1-5, with D maybe TRBD1 (5 bases). This CDR3 has 14 residues. Germline V gene lookup returns CDR1 SGHTA and CDR2 FQGNSA. The V gene lost 5 bases and the J gene lost 3 bases, with 11 bases spanning the gap. CDR3: CASSTGTLNQPQHF. CDR3 nucleotides: TGTGCCAGCAGCACCGGGACCCTCAATCAGCCCCAGCATTTT.

This chain uses TRBV6-5 with TRBJ1-6; D possibly corresponds to TRBD1 (5 bases). Per germline, CDR1 MNHEY and CDR2 SVGAGI. The CDR3 contains 15 residues. V was clipped by 0 bases and J by 2 bases, with 5 bases between them. The CDR3 loop is CASSYSGAYNSPLHF. CDR3 coding DNA: TGTGCCAGCAGTTACTCAGGGGCCTATAATTCACCCCTCCACTTT.

In this sample, this clonotype turned up a few times. The chain has TRBV20-1 and TRBJ2-1, with 10 bases matching TRBD2. Germline CDR1 DFQATT, CDR2 SNEGSKA (reference sequence). Germline trimming cut 0 bases from V and 1 base from J; bases unmatched to any gene: 9. CDR3 length equals 18 residues. The CDR3 loop is CSARDFSGRASSYNEQFF. The CDR3, as DNA: TGCAGTGCTAGAGATTTCAGCGGGAGGGCCTCATCCTACAATGAGCAGTTCTTC.

The chain uses TRBV28 and TRBJ1-2; D not resolved. Trimming removed 6 bases at V and 1 base at J, with 15 bases between. The CDR3 totals 15 residues. Germline CDR1 is MDHEN and CDR2 is SYDVKM. CDR3 protein: CASSEGRLNNYGYTF. The CDR3 DNA is TGTGCCAGCAGCGAAGGACGGCTCAATAACTATGGCTACACCTTC.

This clonotype was counted once. This chain links TRBV5-4 with TRBJ1-2, with 9 bases aligning to TRBD1. Germline loops: CDR1 SGHNT, CDR2 YYREEE (reference sequence). J gave up 5 bases and V 2 bases, and 10 bases lay outside the gene matches. The CDR3 runs 16 residues. The chain's CDR3 is CASSFGGQGGEYGYTF. The CDR3 nucleotides are TGTGCCAGCAGCTTTGGGGGACAGGGTGGAGAGTATGGCTACACCTTC.

This chain's CDR3 is CASRGATEQGSNTEAFF. In DNA, the CDR3 is TGTGCCAGCAGGGGGGCCACGGAACAGGGTTCGAACACTGAAGCTTTCTTT. The V and J genes are TRBV13 and TRBJ1-1; perhaps TRBD1 as D (6 bases). Trimming pared 6 bases from V and 1 base from J, leaving 21 bases between. The CDR3 has 17 amino acids. Germline CDR1 PRHDT, CDR2 FYEKMQ (reference sequence).

The table lists this clonotype with many counts. The J gene is TRBJ1-1, the V gene TRBV11-2; the D is unclear. The CDR3 sequence is 13 residues long. The V gene's germline CDR1 is SGHAT and CDR2 FQNNGV. V lost 2 bases and J 1 base, leaving 5 bases between the germline ends. The CDR3 bases are TGTGCCAGCAGCTTAAAACGGAACACTGAAGCTTTCTTT. Protein sequence: CASSLKRNTEAFF. The full variable domain, its missing parts supplied by reference TRBV11-2 and TRBJ1-1, is EAGVAQSPRYKIIEKRQSVAFWCNPISGHATLYWYQQILGQGPKLLIQFQNNGVVDDSQLPKDRFSAERLKGVDSTLKIQPAKLEDSAVYLCASSLKRNTEAFFGQGTRLTVV.

This clonotype was seen a handful of times. The V gene is TRBV6-1, the J gene TRBJ1-1, with D tentatively TRBD1 (6 bases). The CDR3 spans 15 residues. The V end lost 6 bases, the J end lost 10 bases, and 24 bases lay between the germline ends. The V gene's germline CDR1 is MNHNS and CDR2 SASEGT. This CDR3 is CASRAMGGAVGVAFF. The CDR3 nucleotides are TGTGCCAGCAGGGCCATGGGGGGCGCGGTTGGTGTAGCTTTCTTT.

The chain employs TRBV7-9 and TRBJ2-4; 7 bases map to TRBD1. The germline gives CDR1 SEHNR, CDR2 FQNEAQ (reference sequence). V gave up 4 bases and J gave up 8 bases; unmatched junction bases: 11. The CDR3 extends over 15 amino acids. This CDR3 reads CASSSKNDRADIQYF. The CDR3 DNA reads as TGTGCCAGCAGCTCAAAAAATGACAGGGCGGACATTCAGTACTTC.

In this sample, this clonotype turned up a few times. This chain joins TRBV20-1 and TRBJ2-5; the D is unclear. The length of the CDR3 is 13 residues. Germline CDR1 DFQATT, CDR2 SNEGSKA (reference sequence). Trimming removed 1 base at V and 3 bases at J, with 9 bases between. The CDR3 reads CSARGNFEETQYF. The CDR3 DNA is TGCAGTGCTAGAGGGAATTTCGAAGAGACCCAGTACTTC.

This clonotype was counted many times. V usage is TRBV5-1 and J usage is TRBJ1-1, with D unresolved. V was cut by 0 bases and J by 2 bases, with 23 bases left in between. CDR3 length: 19 residues. CDR1 is SGHRS and CDR2 is YFSETQ in the germline V gene. This CDR3 is CASSLGITLGAVPNTEAFF. CDR3 nucleotide sequence: TGCGCCAGCAGCTTGGGAATTACTCTGGGAGCAGTACCAAACACTGAAGCTTTCTTT.

V is TRBV12-3 or TRBV12-4 and J is TRBJ2-3, with D perhaps being TRBD1 or TRBD2 (5 bases each). The CDR3 sequence is 15 residues long. V gave up 4 bases and J gave up 0 bases, with 11 bases separating them. CDR3 protein: CASSSFRGSTDTQYF. The DNA of the CDR3 is TGTGCCAGCAGTTCTTTTCGGGGCAGCACAGATACGCAGTATTTT.